This TCR beta chain was obtained from a study of T cells in Graves' hyperthyroidism and ophthalmopathy. With regard to this clonotype: What it binds is not known.

Study-wide results and limits: Ophthalmopathy was separated from stable hyperthyroidism by a 13 V-J model.

Amplification yielded TCR beta CDR3 regions, with RNA transcripts as the source. Carried out on the TCR CDR3, a first-round RT-PCR used the HTBI primer set. TCRdb called the multiplex PCR reads again in MiXCR, with one record for every CDR3 protein. The data contain fewer than 650,000 distinct CDR3 sequences, more than 13% of them singletons. Under 3 months was the duration of disease in ophthalmopathy patients, who also had a Clinical Activity Score of at least 3 and a NOSPECS grade of at least 4. Diagnoses were established using clinical symptoms, serum thyroxine and TRAb, thyroid ultrasound and orbital computed tomography. Cells are PBMCs isolated from 10 ml of fresh blood. The V gene end was trimmed by 7 bases and the J gene end by 0 bases; junction bases not matched to a gene: 10. Germline loops: CDR1 MNHEY, CDR2 SVGEGT. The CDR3 contains 16 residues.

This chain uses TRBV6-2 or TRBV6-3 with TRBJ1-1; 8 nucleotides match TRBD1. Sequenced: blood. The sequence derives from a woman in her late teens or twenties with Graves' ophthalmopathy. CDR3 in DNA: TGTGCCAGCACCGACAGGGGCTTGTCGATGAACACTGAAGCTTTCTTT. This codes for CASTDRGLSMNTEAFF.